This TCR beta chain is drawn from a study of patients and donors after allogeneic stem cell transplantation. TCRdb analysed the RT-PCR reads with MiXCR anew, one entry per CDR3 protein. The table records about 150,000 distinct CDR3 sequences, approximately 37% of them present only once. Only a few counts were recorded for this clonotype. Sequenced: blood, either unsorted or a sorted T cell fraction (not recorded which). This TCR was recovered from a human donor who was either an allogeneic HSCT recipient or a stem cell or donor lymphocyte infusion donor (not recorded which). It is not recorded whose cells these are; they may come from a transplant donor.

The DNA for the CDR3 is TGTGCCAGCAGTCCCCGGACCGTCGAGGGCACTGAAGCTTTCTTT. Protein: CASSPRTVEGTEAFF. This chain uses TRBV12-3 or TRBV12-4 with TRBJ1-1; D unresolved. This CDR3 has 15 residues. Trimming stripped 5 bases from V and 4 bases from J, with 17 bases between.